This TCR beta chain originates from a study of response to subunit inactivated influenza vaccine. The study, taken as a whole, reports: There was a suggestion from the authors that each seasonal influenza vaccination recruits few new T cells.

Notes on this clonotype: Its antigen is unidentified.

Looked up from germline, CDR1 is SGHDT and CDR2 is YYEEEE. The CDR3 has 16 residues. The V gene end was trimmed by 0 bases and the J gene end by 3 bases; junction bases not matched to a gene: 7. TCRdb independently ran MiXCR on the RT-PCR reads; one entry per CDR3 protein. The repertoire has about 190,000 distinct CDR3 sequences, approximately 15% of them found once; the top ten carry under 30%. The sequencing used CD8+ T cells sorted from PBMCs, collected more than 4 days after vaccination. The TCR was taken from a man in his fifties or sixties who received an inactivated influenza vaccine. V usage is TRBV5-6 and J usage is TRBJ2-3; 7 bases fit TRBD2. CDR3 nucleotide sequence: TGTGCCAGCAGCTTGGAGAGTAGCGGGCTTACAGATACGCAGTATTTT. The encoded protein is CASSLESSGLTDTQYF.